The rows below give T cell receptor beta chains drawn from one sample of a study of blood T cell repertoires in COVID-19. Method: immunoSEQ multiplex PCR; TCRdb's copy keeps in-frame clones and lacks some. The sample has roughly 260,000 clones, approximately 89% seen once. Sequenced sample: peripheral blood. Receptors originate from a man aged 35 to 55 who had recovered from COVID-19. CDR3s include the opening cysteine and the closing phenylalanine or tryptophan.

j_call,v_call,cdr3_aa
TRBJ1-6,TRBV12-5,CASGLVLDRVGSPLHF
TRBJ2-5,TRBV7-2,CASSLLSTGRETQYF
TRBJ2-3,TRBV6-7,CASLPTGTQYF
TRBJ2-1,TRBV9,CASSVASSSGHYNEQFF
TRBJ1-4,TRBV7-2,CASSAGTNHEKLFF
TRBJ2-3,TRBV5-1,CASSIGASGASTDTQYF
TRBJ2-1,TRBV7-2,CASSRRLAGANEQFF
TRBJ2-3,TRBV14,CASSQPGLLARTDTQYF
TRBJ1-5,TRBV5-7,CASSLDRGDSSNQPQHF
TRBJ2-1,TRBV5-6,CASSPDRAIVNEQFF
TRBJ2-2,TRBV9,CASSLTDTGELFF
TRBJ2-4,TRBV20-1,CSASIRDWVAKNIQYF
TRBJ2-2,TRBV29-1,CSGRVGATGELFF
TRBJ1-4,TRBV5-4,CASSAAGGPNEKLFF
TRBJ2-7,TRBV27,CASSSTDTTYEQYF
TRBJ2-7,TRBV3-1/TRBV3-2,CASSQPGVGYEQYF
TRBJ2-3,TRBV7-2,CASSFPGRTSRMTDTQYF
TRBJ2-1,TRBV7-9,CASSASLGLAGGFYNEQFF
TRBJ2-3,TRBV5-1,CASSLGLAGHTTDTQYF
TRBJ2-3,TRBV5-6,CASSLLSSGRSTDTQYF